Listed here are 14 T cell receptor beta chains from one sample, sequenced in a study of blood T cell repertoires in COVID-19. Here immunoSEQ multiplex PCR was the method, and the copy in TCRdb shows in-frame clones only, minus some. The data contain about 67,000 clones, roughly 80% of them seen just once; the ten biggest clones take up about two fifths. The specimen sequenced was peripheral blood. These receptors all stem from a human donor in a cohort sampled during active COVID-19.

The chain links TRBV6-5 to TRBJ1-3; TRBD1 might be the D (6 bases). V was trimmed by 6 bases and J by 0 bases, leaving 12 bases between them. Germline CDR1 reads MNHEY; CDR2 reads SVGAGI. The CDR3 consists of 15 residues. CDR3 in DNA: TGTGCCAGCAGAAAAACAGGGTTCTCTGGAAACACCATATATTTT. Translating it yields CASRKTGFSGNTIYF.

This chain joins TRBV2 and TRBJ2-3; D is perhaps TRBD2 (6 bases). Looked up from germline, CDR1 is SNHLY and CDR2 is FYNNEI. The V end was cut by 10 bases, the J end by 1 base, with 15 bases between. The CDR3 runs to 14 residues. The CDR3 loop is CAIKTRRGTDTQYF. As DNA, the CDR3 is TGTGCCATCAAGACAAGGAGGGGCACAGATACGCAGTATTTT.

This chain links TRBV6-5 with TRBJ1-5; TRBD1 matches 7 bases. The V and J ends lost 4 bases and 6 bases, in that order; junction bases with no gene match: 6. This CDR3 has 14 residues. CDR1 MNHEY and CDR2 SVGAGI come from the germline V gene. Here the CDR3 DNA reads TGTGCCAGCAGTTTAGGGGGCAGAGGTCAGCCCCAGCATTTT. Its protein is CASSLGGRGQPQHF.

The rearrangement uses TRBV3-1 (or the pseudogene TRBV3-2) and TRBJ2-7, with TRBD2 identical over 8 bases. Germline CDR1 LGHDT, CDR2 YNNKEL (reference sequence). The V gene end was trimmed by 1 base and the J gene end by 7 bases; junction bases not matched to a gene: 6. This CDR3 contains 14 residues. The DNA for the CDR3 is TGTGCCAGCAGCCAAGGAGGCCGGGGGGGAGAGCAGTACTTC. Amino acid sequence: CASSQGGRGGEQYF.

The genes are TRBV7-8 and TRBJ1-1, with TRBD1 as a possible D gene (6 bases). The germline V and J ends were trimmed by 6 bases and 11 bases, with 22 bases remaining between them. The germline V gene encodes CDR1 SGHVS and CDR2 FQNEAQ. This CDR3 region has 14 residues. CDR3 sequence: CASSLNRVRDWAFF. The DNA of the CDR3 is TGTGCCAGCAGTCTAAACAGGGTCAGAGACTGGGCTTTCTTT.

This clone was seen only once. The chain recombines TRBV28 with TRBJ2-3, with D possibly being TRBD1 (5 bases). Germline V gene data show CDR1 as MDHEN and CDR2 as SYDVKM. Trimming removed 8 bases at V and 2 bases at J, with 17 bases between. This CDR3 spans 15 amino acids. CDR3 nucleotides: TGTGCCAGCTCCGCCCTCGCAGGGTACACAGATACGCAGTATTTT. Its translation: CASSALAGYTDTQYF. The variable domain in full, completed from reference TRBV28 and TRBJ2-3, reads DVKVTQSSRYLVKRTGEKVFLECVQDMDHENMFWYRQDPGLGLRLIYFSYDVKMKEKGDIPEGYSVSREKKERFSLILESASTNQTSMYLCASSALAGYTDTQYFGPGTRLTVL.

This clone came up once. The chain uses TRBV19 and TRBJ2-5; a weak D match, TRBD1 (6 bases). V lost 6 bases and J lost 1, with 9 bases in between. The CDR3 has 13 residues. Germline V gene lookup returns CDR1 LNHDA and CDR2 SQIVND (reference sequence). This chain's CDR3 is CASRRGFQETQYF. The DNA for the CDR3 is TGTGCCAGTAGGAGGGGGTTCCAAGAGACCCAGTACTTC.

This chain joins TRBV5-8 and TRBJ2-7, with D possibly matching TRBD2 (6 bases). V was shortened by 4 bases and J by 5 bases, with 13 bases between the two germline ends. Germline CDR1 reads SGHTS; CDR2 reads YDEGEE. The CDR3 length is 13 residues. This CDR3 is CASSRAGIHEQYF. The CDR3 nucleotides read TGTGCCAGCAGCCGGGCGGGGATCCACGAGCAGTACTTC.

The chain has TRBV11-2 and TRBJ2-1; D might be TRBD2 (5 bases). Trimming took off 1 base at V and 3 bases at J, with 13 bases between the two ends. Germline-derived CDR1 and CDR2 are SGHAT and FQNNGV. The CDR3 covers 16 residues. CDR3 region: CASSLVNAGLYNEQFF. CDR3 DNA sequence: TGTGCCAGCAGCTTAGTTAATGCGGGCCTCTACAATGAGCAGTTCTTC.

The V and J genes are TRBV6-4 and TRBJ2-1, with TRBD1 matching over 11 bases. V was clipped by 6 bases and J by 7 bases; unmatched bases: 11. Germline V gene lookup returns CDR1 MRHNA and CDR2 SNTAGT. The CDR3 contains 16 residues. CDR3 DNA sequence: TGTGCCAGCAGCCCCCTCGGGACAGGGGGTGGGAATGAGCAGTTCTTC. It yields the protein CASSPLGTGGGNEQFF.

The chain uses TRBV6-2 or TRBV6-3 and TRBJ2-7; the match to TRBD2 covers 11 bases. The germline gives CDR1 MNHEY, CDR2 SVGEGT. The trim removed 5 bases at V and 3 bases at J, leaving 6 bases unmatched. This CDR3 region has 15 residues. CDR3 amino acids: CASSRLAGQNYEQYF. DNA of the CDR3: TGTGCCAGCAGTCGACTAGCGGGACAAAACTACGAGCAGTACTTC.

The rearrangement joins TRBV10-3 to TRBJ1-1; TRBD1 matches at 11 bases. J lost 2 bases, V lost 7 bases, and 9 bases had no gene match. The CDR3 loop spans 16 amino acids. Germline CDR1 reads ENHRY; CDR2 reads SYGVKD. The CDR3 region has the DNA TGTGCCATCAACGGACAGGGGGCAACTTCAAACACTGAAGCTTTCTTT. This encodes CAINGQGATSNTEAFF.

There are a few counts of this clone. V is TRBV7-9 and J is TRBJ2-1; 9 bases agree with TRBD2. The CDR3 totals 14 residues. Trimming at V came to 1 base and at J to 9 bases, leaving 4 bases not matched to a gene. From germline, CDR1 is SEHNR and CDR2 FQNEAQ (reference sequence). The CDR3, as DNA: TGTGCCAGCAGCTTAGGCGGGGGGGTTGGTGAGCAGTTCTTC. This gives the protein CASSLGGGVGEQFF.

The V call is TRBV5-8, the J call TRBJ2-1; a possible D gene is TRBD2 (6 bases). V lost 4 bases and J 4 bases, leaving 24 bases between the germline ends. The CDR3 covers 18 residues. Germline V gene data show CDR1 as SGHTS and CDR2 as YDEGEE. The CDR3 reads CASSAVLGTSSGYNEQFF. The CDR3 nucleotides are TGTGCCAGCAGCGCCGTATTAGGGACCTCGAGCGGGTACAATGAGCAGTTCTTC.